This T cell receptor beta chain was captured by sequencing in a study of beta chain features in type 1 diabetes. Findings and caveats of the study: Naive, central memory and Treg TCRB repertoires appeared more alike in patients than in healthy donors. For Type 1 diabetes patients, all four CD4+ subsets carried TCRB CDR3s that were moderately but significantly shorter. cDNA sequencing could over-represent cells with high TCR expression.

CDR1 and CDR2 (germline): ENHRY, SYGVKD. V was shortened by 3 bases and J by 2 bases, with 7 bases between the two germline ends. This CDR3 has 13 amino acids. TCRB transcripts that were expressed got sequenced, as all of the isolated RNA had been reverse transcribed. Sequencing was performed with immunoSEQ multiplex PCR; in TCRdb, only in-frame clones are kept and a portion is missing. The repertoire has 150,000 to 200,000 clones, around 8.6% of them found once; the top ten carry around 0.56%. CD45RO/CCR7/CD25/CD127/CD95/CD27 sorting isolated CD4+ naive, central memory, regulatory and stem cell-like memory cells. The sample holds a few counts of this clone. Its antigen is undetermined.

The sequenced sample consisted of central memory CD4+ T cells from blood. This receptor was identified in a young woman with type 1 diabetes. This rearrangement joins TRBV10-3 to TRBJ1-2, with D perhaps TRBD1 (5 bases). CDR3 DNA sequence: TGTGCCATCAGTGACAGGGAAAACTATGGCTACACCTTC. Protein: CAISDRENYGYTF.